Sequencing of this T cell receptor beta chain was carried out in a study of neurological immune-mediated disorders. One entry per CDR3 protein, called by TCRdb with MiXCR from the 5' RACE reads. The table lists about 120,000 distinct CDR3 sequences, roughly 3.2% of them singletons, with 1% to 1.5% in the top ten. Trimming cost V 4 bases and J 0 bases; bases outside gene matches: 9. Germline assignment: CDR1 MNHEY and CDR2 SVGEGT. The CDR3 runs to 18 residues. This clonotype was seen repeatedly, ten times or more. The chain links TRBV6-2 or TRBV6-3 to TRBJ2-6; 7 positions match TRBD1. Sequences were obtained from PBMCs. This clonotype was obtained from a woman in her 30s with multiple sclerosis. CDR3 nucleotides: TGTGCCAGCAGTTCCCGGGACAGCGCGTACTCTGGGGCCAACGTCCTGACTTTC. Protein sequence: CASSSRDSAYSGANVLTF.